The present entry profiles one T cell receptor beta chain with its context. The clone's antigen remains unknown. The input lacks base qualities; no much larger clone sits a single base away. TCRbeta CDR3 regions were amplified from genomic DNA by means of the immunoSEQ Assay, a bias-controlled multiplex PCR. On the authors' methods: Nucleated cell counts per sample were estimated from amplification of reference gene primers within the assay. To quantify the absolute abundance of each unique TCRbeta CDR3 rearrangement, sequence reads were collapsed and filtered. Productive Simpson clonality was computed per sample as the square root of Simpson's diversity index over productive rearrangements. The immuneACCESS repertoire file appears here via TCRdb, limited to in-frame rearrangements. These files lack a portion of the clones; in checked studies, under half of the deficit traces to unresolved V genes, and the cause of the others is not known. That table is the source of V, J and clone size, and D and trimming were worked out from the DNA. The sample includes some 200,000 clones, with 81% observed a single time. Around 10% of the sample is taken by the ten largest.

This sample was taken from a study of blood T cell repertoires in COVID-19 (dated by TCRdb to about 2020). For the study in its entirety: Samples covering the acute and convalescent phases of COVID-19 were provided by collaborators in the United States, Italy and Spain. The material from the prospective study consisted of cDNA or gDNA derived from T cells, B-cell-depleted T cells, or PBMCs. The dataset comprised deeply sampled blood TCRbeta repertoires from subjects exposed to, actively infected with, or recovered from COVID-19. The repertoires were made available in a free public database intended to serve as a resource for research on the immune response to SARS-CoV-2. The samples were drawn from the first 160 participants of the ongoing ImmuneRACE study and from 950 to 1,500 subjects provided by 6 global collaborators. A de-identified subject ID, COVID-19 status, age in years and sex were almost always included in the sample metadata. Where available, HLA class I and class II types were taken from metadata supplied by the sample provider and were not determined by assay-based typing. Broad study findings and their caveats: The amount of clinical and demographic metadata varied by source and participant and was provided uncurated.

CDR1 MNHEY and CDR2 SMNVEV are derived from the germline V gene (reference sequence). Taken from cysteine to phenylalanine, the CDR3 has 15 residues. CDR3 DNA only is kept here, 45 bases in frame from base 1. At the junction V is shortened by 3 bases and J by 6 bases, with 15 bases in between. In Seattle, one collaborating source enrolled patients while the infection was active and tracked those patients longitudinally over the course of disease. Whole blood was collected in K2EDTA tubes by collaborating institutions according to the institutions' own protocols. For TCRbeta analysis, collaborators shipped samples as frozen whole blood, isolated PBMCs, or DNA extracted from either of those sample types.

The sample taken for sequencing was peripheral blood. Rearrangement joined TRBV27 to TRBJ2-1; the D gene is perhaps TRBD1, on 5 matching bases. This TCR was recovered from a woman aged 35 to 49 with COVID-19, enrolled during active disease. The DNA sequence reads TGTGCCAGCAGTTTCCAGGGATTGGCAAGCAATGAGCAGTTCTTC. Its translation reads: CASSFQGLASNEQFF.